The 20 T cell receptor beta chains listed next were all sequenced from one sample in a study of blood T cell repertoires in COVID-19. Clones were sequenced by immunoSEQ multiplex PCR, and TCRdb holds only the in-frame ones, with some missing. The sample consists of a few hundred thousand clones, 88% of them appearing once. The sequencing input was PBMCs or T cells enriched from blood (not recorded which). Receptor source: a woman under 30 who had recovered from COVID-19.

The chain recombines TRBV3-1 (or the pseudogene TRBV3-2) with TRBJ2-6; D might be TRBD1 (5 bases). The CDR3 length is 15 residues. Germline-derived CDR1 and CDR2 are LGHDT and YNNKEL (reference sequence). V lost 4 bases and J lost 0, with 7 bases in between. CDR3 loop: CASSPTGSGANVLTF. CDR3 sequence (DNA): TGTGCCAGCAGCCCTACAGGCTCTGGGGCCAACGTCCTGACTTTC.

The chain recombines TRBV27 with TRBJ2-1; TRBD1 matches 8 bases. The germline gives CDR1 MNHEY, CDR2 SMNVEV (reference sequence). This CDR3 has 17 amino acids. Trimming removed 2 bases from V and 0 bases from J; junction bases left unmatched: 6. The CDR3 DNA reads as TGTGCCAGCAGTTTAGCCGGACAGGGCAGCTCCTACAATGAGCAGTTCTTC. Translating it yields CASSLAGQGSSYNEQFF.

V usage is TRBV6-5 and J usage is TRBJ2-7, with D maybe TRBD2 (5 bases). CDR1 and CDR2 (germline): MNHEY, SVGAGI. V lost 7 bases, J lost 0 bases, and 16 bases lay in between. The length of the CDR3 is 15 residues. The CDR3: CASTTGSGNSYEQYF. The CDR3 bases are TGTGCCAGCACCACGGGTTCGGGGAACTCCTACGAGCAGTACTTC.

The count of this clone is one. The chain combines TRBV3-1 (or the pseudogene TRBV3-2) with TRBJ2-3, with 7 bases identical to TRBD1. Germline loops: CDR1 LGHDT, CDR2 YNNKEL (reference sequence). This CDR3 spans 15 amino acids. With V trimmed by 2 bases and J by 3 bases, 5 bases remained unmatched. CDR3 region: CASSQPGQKTDTQYF. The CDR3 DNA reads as TGTGCCAGCAGCCAACCGGGACAGAAGACAGATACGCAGTATTTT.

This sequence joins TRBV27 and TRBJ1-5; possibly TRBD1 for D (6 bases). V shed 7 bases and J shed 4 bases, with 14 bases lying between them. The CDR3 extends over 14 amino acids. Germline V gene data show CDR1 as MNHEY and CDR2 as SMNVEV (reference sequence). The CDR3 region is CASTTTGGNQPQHF. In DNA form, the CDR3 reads TGTGCCAGCACAACGACAGGAGGAAATCAGCCCCAGCATTTT.

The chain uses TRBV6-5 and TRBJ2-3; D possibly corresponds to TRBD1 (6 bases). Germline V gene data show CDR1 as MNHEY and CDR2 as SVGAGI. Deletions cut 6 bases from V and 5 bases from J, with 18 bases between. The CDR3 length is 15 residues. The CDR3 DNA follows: TGTGCCAGCAGCCGTCGCAGGGGTCCCCTAGATACGCAGTATTTT. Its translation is CASSRRRGPLDTQYF.

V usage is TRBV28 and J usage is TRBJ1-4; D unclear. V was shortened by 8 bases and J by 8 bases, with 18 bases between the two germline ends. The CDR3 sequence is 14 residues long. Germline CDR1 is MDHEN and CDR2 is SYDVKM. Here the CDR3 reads CASLRGGRREKLFF. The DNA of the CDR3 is TGTGCCAGCCTTCGGGGAGGGAGACGGGAAAAACTGTTTTTT.

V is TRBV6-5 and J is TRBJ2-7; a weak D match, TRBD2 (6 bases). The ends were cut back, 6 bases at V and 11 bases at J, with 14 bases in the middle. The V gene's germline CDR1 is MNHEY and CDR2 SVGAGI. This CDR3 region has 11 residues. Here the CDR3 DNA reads TGTGCCAGCAGGGGCGGGACCTTCAAGTACTTC. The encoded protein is CASRGGTFKYF.

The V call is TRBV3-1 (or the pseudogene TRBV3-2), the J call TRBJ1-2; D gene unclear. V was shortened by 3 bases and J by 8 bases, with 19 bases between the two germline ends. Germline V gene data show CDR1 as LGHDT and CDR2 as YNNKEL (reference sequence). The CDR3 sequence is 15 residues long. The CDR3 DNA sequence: TGTGCCAGCAGCCATCGTAAGGGTGGGAGGTTCGGCTACACCTTC. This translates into CASSHRKGGRFGYTF.

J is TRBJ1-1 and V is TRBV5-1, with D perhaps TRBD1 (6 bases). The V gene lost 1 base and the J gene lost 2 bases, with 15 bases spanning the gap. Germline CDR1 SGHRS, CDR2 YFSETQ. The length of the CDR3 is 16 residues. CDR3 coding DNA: TGCGCCAGCAGCTTGCAGCAGGGGATCGATAACACTGAAGCTTTCTTT. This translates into CASSLQQGIDNTEAFF.

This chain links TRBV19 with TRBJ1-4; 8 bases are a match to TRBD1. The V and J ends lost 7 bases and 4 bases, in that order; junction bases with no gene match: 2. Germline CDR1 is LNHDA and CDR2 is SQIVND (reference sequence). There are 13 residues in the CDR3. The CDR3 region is CASKGQDNEKLFF. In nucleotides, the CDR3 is TGTGCCAGTAAGGGACAGGATAATGAAAAACTGTTTTTT.

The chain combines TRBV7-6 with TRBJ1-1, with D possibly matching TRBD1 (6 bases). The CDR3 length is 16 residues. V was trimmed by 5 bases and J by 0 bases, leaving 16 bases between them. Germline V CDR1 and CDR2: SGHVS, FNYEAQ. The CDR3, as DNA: TGTGCCAGCAGCCCTCCATTGGACAGTATGAACACTGAAGCTTTCTTT. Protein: CASSPPLDSMNTEAFF.

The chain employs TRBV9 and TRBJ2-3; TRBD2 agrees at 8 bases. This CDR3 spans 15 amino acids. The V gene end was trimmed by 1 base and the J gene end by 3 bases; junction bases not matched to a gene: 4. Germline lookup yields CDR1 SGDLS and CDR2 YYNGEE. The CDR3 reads CASSVTAGGTDTQYF. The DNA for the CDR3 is TGTGCCAGCAGCGTAACGGCGGGGGGAACAGATACGCAGTATTTT.

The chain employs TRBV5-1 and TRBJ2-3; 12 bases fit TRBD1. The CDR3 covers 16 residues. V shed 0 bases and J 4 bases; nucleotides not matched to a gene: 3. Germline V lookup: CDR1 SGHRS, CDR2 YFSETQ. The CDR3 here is CASSLAGTGGPDTQYF. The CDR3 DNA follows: TGCGCCAGCAGCTTGGCCGGGACAGGGGGCCCAGATACGCAGTATTTT.

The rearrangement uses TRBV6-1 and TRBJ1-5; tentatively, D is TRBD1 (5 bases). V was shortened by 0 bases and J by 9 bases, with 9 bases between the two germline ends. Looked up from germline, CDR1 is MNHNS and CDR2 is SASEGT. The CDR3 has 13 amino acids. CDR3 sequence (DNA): TGTGCCAGCAGTGAAGCGGAAGGGGTGCCCCAGCATTTT. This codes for CASSEAEGVPQHF.

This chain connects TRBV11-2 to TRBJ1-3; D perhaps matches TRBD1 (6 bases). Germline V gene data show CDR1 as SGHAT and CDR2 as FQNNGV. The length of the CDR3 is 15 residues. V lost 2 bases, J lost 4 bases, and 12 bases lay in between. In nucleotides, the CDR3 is TGTGCCAGCAGCTTATTCAGGGGCTCAGGAAACACCATATATTTT. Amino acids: CASSLFRGSGNTIYF.

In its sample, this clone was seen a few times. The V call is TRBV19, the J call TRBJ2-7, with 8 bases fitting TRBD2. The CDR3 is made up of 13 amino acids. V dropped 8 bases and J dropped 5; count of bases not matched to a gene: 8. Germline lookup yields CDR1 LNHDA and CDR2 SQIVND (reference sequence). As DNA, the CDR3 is TGTGCCAGTGGCTTCGGGGGGGCCAACGAGCAGTACTTC. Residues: CASGFGGANEQYF.

The CDR3 DNA follows: TGCGCCAGCAGCGTACAGGCCTCCTCTGGAAACACCATATATTTT. Its translation is CASSVQASSGNTIYF. This chain links TRBV4-1 with TRBJ1-3, with D perhaps TRBD1 (5 bases). The CDR3 sequence is 15 residues long. Trimming cost V 5 bases and J 0 bases, with 11 bases left between them. CDR1 and CDR2 from the germline V gene are MGHRA and YSYEKL.

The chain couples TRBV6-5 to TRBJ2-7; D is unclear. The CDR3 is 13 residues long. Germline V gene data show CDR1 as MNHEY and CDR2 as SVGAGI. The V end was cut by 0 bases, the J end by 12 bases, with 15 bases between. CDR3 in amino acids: CASSYSEPVIGYF. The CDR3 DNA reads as TGTGCCAGCAGTTACTCAGAACCCGTGATCGGGTACTTC.

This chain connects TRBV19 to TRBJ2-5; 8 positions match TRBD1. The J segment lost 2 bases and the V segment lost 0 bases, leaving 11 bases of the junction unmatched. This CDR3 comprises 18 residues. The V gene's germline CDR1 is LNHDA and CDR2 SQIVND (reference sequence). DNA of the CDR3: TGTGCCAGTAGTATAGAAAGACAGGGGCCGATAACACAAGAGACCCAGTACTTC. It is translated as CASSIERQGPITQETQYF.